Described below is a single T cell receptor beta chain sequence and its context. Its antigen is unknown. This entry comes from a study of response to subunit inactivated influenza vaccine. Findings and caveats of the study: Authors suggested each seasonal influenza vaccination recruits few new T cells.

The CDR3 spans 16 residues. V shed 1 base, J shed 7 bases, and the junction held 6 bases outside the gene matches. Per germline, CDR1 MNHEY and CDR2 SMNVEV (reference sequence). TCRdb called the RT-PCR reads again in MiXCR, with one record for every CDR3 protein. The sample has approximately 730,000 distinct CDR3 sequences; approximately 15% are singletons. The rearrangement links TRBV27 to TRBJ2-1; 11 nucleotides align to TRBD1. This TCR came from a man aged 45-60 years who received an inactivated influenza vaccine. The sample consisted of PBMCs from blood, taken approximately 15 days before vaccination. The DNA for the CDR3 is TGTGCCAGCAGTTTATTATTGGACAGGGGGCCGAATGAGCAGTTCTTC. Translating it yields CASSLLLDRGPNEQFF.